Listed here are 30 T cell receptor beta chains from one sample, sequenced in a study of CXCR3-negative and CXCR3-positive naive CD8 T cells. The TRB cDNA libraries were prepared by 5' RACE with UMI labels. TCRdb re-called the 5' RACE reads, yielding one record per CDR3 amino acid sequence without DNA. Its table lists roughly 24,000 distinct CDR3 sequences. Specimen: naive CXCR3- CD8+ T cells from blood. The subset was: CD45RO-CCR7+CD27+CD95- naive CD8+ T cells lacking CXCR3 (TNR3-). The receptors were sampled from a human donor in good health. Some clones in this sample may be carry-over from other donors' samples.

This rearrangement joins TRBV7-9 to TRBJ1-1. The germline CDR1 and CDR2 sequences are SEHNR and FQNEAQ (reference sequence). CDR3 length: 11 residues. The chain's CDR3 is CASSPADGAFF.

This clonotype is deemed medium-sized (0.01 to 0.1%) by its frequency. CDR3 amino acids: CASSQEHEAYQPQHF. This chain uses TRBV4-2 with TRBJ1-5. Per germline, CDR1 LGHNA and CDR2 YNFKEQ. The CDR3 is made up of 15 amino acids.

This chain connects TRBV29-1 to TRBJ2-1; the D call from TCRdb, TRBD2, cannot be confirmed without DNA. In germline, CDR1 is SQVTM, CDR2 ANQGSEA. The CDR3 loop spans 13 amino acids. The CDR3 region is CSVWTSDNNEQFF.

The rearrangement links TRBV12-3 or TRBV12-4 to TRBJ1-5. The CDR3 contains 14 residues. CDR3: CASSPSRTNQPQHF.

This chain connects TRBV7-8 to TRBJ2-1. The germline V gene encodes CDR1 SGHVS and CDR2 FQNEAQ. The CDR3 is made up of 15 amino acids. The CDR3 loop is CASSLESSSYNEQFF.

The chain is built from TRBV28 and TRBJ2-7. The CDR3 runs to 11 residues. CDR1 is MDHEN, CDR2 SYDVKM, per germline. The CDR3 reads CASTRTYEQYF.

V gene TRBV12-5 combines with J gene TRBJ2-1. The CDR3 is made up of 12 amino acids. From germline, CDR1 is LGHNT and CDR2 FRNRAP. CDR3 protein: CASGLVWNEQFF.

The chain combines TRBV11-2 with TRBJ2-5; TCRdb indicates TRBD1, and absent DNA this call remains unverified. Germline CDR1 and CDR2: SGHAT and FQNNGV. This CDR3 region has 12 residues. CDR3 region: CASSGGWETQYF.

This CDR3 reads CASSALGVADNEQFF. The J gene is TRBJ2-1, the V gene TRBV7-2; the TCRdb D gene call, TRBD2, has no DNA to confirm it. CDR1 and CDR2 (germline): SGHTA, FQGNSA. The CDR3 has 15 residues.

CDR3 sequence: CASSFRTGGTGELFF. The chain uses TRBV7-6 and TRBJ2-2; TCRdb gives TRBD1 as the D gene, but with no DNA this cannot be confirmed. Per germline, CDR1 SGHVS and CDR2 FNYEAQ. This CDR3 is 15 amino acids long.

V and J are TRBV28 and TRBJ2-3; TCRdb calls TRBD1, which cannot be checked without DNA. Per germline, CDR1 MDHEN and CDR2 SYDVKM. The CDR3 has 15 residues. This CDR3 is CASSLLGGPGDTQYF.

The chain carries TRBV14 and TRBJ2-5. Germline-derived CDR1 and CDR2 are SGHDN and FVKESK. The CDR3 totals 15 residues. The CDR3 loop reads CASSQEIADQETQYF. Drawing the rest from reference TRBV14 and TRBJ2-5, the complete variable domain is EAGVTQFPSHSVIEKGQTVTLRCDPISGHDNLYWYRRVMGKEIKFLLHFVKESKQDESGMPNNRFLAERTGGTYSTLKVQPAELEDSGVYFCASSQEIADQETQYFGPGTRLLVL.

The rearrangement uses TRBV12-2 and TRBJ1-5; TCRdb indicates TRBD1, and absent DNA this call remains unverified. TRBV12-2 is classified as a pseudogene. The CDR3 has 15 amino acids. This CDR3 reads CASRLVGKGNQPQHF.

The chain combines TRBV29-1 with TRBJ2-7. The CDR3 spans 11 residues. The germline gives CDR1 SQVTM, CDR2 ANQGSEA. The CDR3 is CSVESTDGQYF.

This rearrangement joins TRBV7-8 to TRBJ1-1; the D call of TRBD1 rests on TCRdb alone, since no DNA is present to check it. Germline-derived CDR1 and CDR2 are SGHVS and FQNEAQ. CDR3 length: 13 residues. The CDR3 loop is CASSWGANTEAFF. The whole variable domain, remainder taken from reference TRBV7-8 and TRBJ1-1, is GAGVSQSPRYKVAKRGQDVALRCDPISGHVSLFWYQQALGQGPEFLTYFQNEAQLDKSGLPSDRFFAERPEGSVSTLKIQRTQQEDSAVYLCASSWGANTEAFFGQGTRLTVV.

This rearrangement joins TRBV7-9 to TRBJ2-1; the D gene TCRdb calls, TRBD2, cannot be checked with no DNA. CDR3 length: 15 amino acids. Germline CDR1 and CDR2: SEHNR and FQNEAQ (reference sequence). The CDR3 here is CASSRGLAGDNEQFF.

The chain couples TRBV29-1 to TRBJ2-7; TCRdb's D gene call, TRBD2, goes unchecked for lack of DNA. The CDR3 totals 14 residues. Germline CDR1 and CDR2: SQVTM and ANQGSEA. CDR3 residues: CSAVTRSPFYEQYF.

The chain uses TRBV4-1 and TRBJ1-2. This CDR3 has 14 residues. Germline CDR1 MGHRA, CDR2 YSYEKL. This CDR3 is CASSPPSATYGYTF.

The chain is built from TRBV7-8 and TRBJ2-3; the D call from TCRdb, TRBD1, cannot be confirmed without DNA. The germline V gene has CDR1 SGHVS and CDR2 FQNEAQ. This CDR3 is 16 amino acids long. The CDR3 protein is CASSFGYRGQSDTQYF.

V gene TRBV7-3 combines with J gene TRBJ2-5; there is no DNA to check the TCRdb D call of TRBD1. In germline, CDR1 is SGHTA, CDR2 FQGTGA. This CDR3 region has 16 residues. This CDR3 is CASSSTGGGIQETQYF.

V usage is TRBV7-2 and J usage is TRBJ2-1. This CDR3 is 15 amino acids long. Germline loops: CDR1 SGHTA, CDR2 FQGNSA. CDR3 region: CASSLADSTYNEQFF.

This sequence joins TRBV15 and TRBJ2-1; TCRdb reports TRBD1, a call that lacks DNA to check it against. Looked up from germline, CDR1 is LNHNV and CDR2 is YYDKDF (reference sequence). CDR3 length: 16 amino acids. CDR3: CATSRETGTGYNEQFF.

The chain employs TRBV14 and TRBJ1-2; TCRdb picks TRBD1, but there is no DNA to check that call. This CDR3 has 14 amino acids. The germline gives CDR1 SGHDN, CDR2 FVKESK. Here the CDR3 reads CASSHVQGRGGYTF.

This chain connects TRBV21-1 to TRBJ2-4. TRBV21-1 is recorded as a pseudogene. This CDR3 has 16 amino acids. The CDR3 loop is CASSKIVIPAKNIQYF.

This chain uses TRBV7-9 with TRBJ1-3; TCRdb indicates TRBD1, and absent DNA this call remains unverified. The CDR3 is 17 amino acids. CDR1 is SEHNR, CDR2 FQNEAQ, per germline (reference sequence). Here the CDR3 reads CASSFGQGEKGGNTIYF.

The rearrangement joins TRBV4-1 to TRBJ2-7; TCRdb indicates TRBD1, and absent DNA this call remains unverified. The CDR3 spans 14 residues. Germline CDR1 and CDR2: MGHRA and YSYEKL. CDR3 loop: CASSQGGAVVEQYF.

The chain couples TRBV11-2 to TRBJ1-1; TCRdb gives TRBD1 as the D gene, but with no DNA this cannot be confirmed. CDR1 is SGHAT, CDR2 FQNNGV, per germline. The CDR3 is 16 residues long. This chain's CDR3 is CASSLGYGTENTEAFF.

The chain has TRBV4-3 and TRBJ2-7; with no DNA, the TCRdb D assignment of TRBD1 cannot be verified. CDR1 is LGHNA and CDR2 is YSLEER in the germline V gene. This CDR3 comprises 17 residues. This CDR3 reads CASSQDPQGVKTYEQYF.

The CDR3 is CASSTGPPVTLNEQYF. This sequence joins TRBV12-3 or TRBV12-4 and TRBJ2-7; TCRdb selects TRBD1, and the lack of DNA leaves this call unchecked. This CDR3 is built from 16 residues.

The chain recombines TRBV7-2 with TRBJ2-1. CDR3 length: 12 amino acids. The germline V gene has CDR1 SGHTA and CDR2 FQGNSA. The CDR3 here is CASSAPYNEQFF.